The clone carrying this T cell receptor (beta chain) showed up just a few times. Its specificity is unknown. The isolated RNA, all of it, was reverse transcribed, so expressed TCRB transcripts were what got sequenced. The table came from immunoSEQ multiplex PCR; TCRdb's copy has only in-frame clones and leaves some out. There are fewer than 300,000 clones in the sample; 11% occur only once, and 0.017% lies in the top ten. This specimen comes from a study of beta chain features in type 1 diabetes. About the study: Sorted cells from all samples, numbering 107,917,701, were examined. Study-wide results and caveats: Moderately but significantly shorter TCRB CDR3s were found in Type 1 diabetes patients in all four CD4+ subsets. cDNA-based reads could over-represent cells with high TCR expression.

Over 95% purity was reached by all sorted populations. There are 14 residues in the CDR3. CDR1 is LGHNA and CDR2 is YNFKEQ in the germline V gene. Trimming shortened V by 4 bases and J by 4 bases, and 13 bases separated the two germline ends. The chain couples TRBV4-2 to TRBJ1-1; D gene unclear. Input material: naive CD4+ T cells from blood. The receptor comes from a man aged 25-40 years with type 1 diabetes. The CDR3 region is CASSPSGSGTEAFF. CDR3 DNA sequence: TGTGCCAGCAGCCCCAGCGGCAGTGGCACTGAAGCTTTCTTT.